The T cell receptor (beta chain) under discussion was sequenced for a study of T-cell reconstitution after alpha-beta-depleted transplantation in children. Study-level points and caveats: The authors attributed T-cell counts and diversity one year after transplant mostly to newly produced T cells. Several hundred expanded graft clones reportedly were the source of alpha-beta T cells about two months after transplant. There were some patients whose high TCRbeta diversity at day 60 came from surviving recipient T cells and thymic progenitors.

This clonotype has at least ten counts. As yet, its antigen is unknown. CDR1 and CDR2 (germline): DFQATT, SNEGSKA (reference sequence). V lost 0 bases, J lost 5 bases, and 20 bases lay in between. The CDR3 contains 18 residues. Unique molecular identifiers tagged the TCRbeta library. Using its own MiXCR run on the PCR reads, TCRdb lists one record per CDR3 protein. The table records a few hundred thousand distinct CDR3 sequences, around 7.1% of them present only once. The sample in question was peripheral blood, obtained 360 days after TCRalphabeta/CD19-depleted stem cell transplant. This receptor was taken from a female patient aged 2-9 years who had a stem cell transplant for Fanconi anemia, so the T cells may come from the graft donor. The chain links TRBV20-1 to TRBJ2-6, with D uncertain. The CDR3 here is CSARDGSRSALWANVLTF. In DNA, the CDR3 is TGCAGTGCTAGAGATGGTTCCCGATCAGCCCTCTGGGCCAACGTCCTGACTTTC.